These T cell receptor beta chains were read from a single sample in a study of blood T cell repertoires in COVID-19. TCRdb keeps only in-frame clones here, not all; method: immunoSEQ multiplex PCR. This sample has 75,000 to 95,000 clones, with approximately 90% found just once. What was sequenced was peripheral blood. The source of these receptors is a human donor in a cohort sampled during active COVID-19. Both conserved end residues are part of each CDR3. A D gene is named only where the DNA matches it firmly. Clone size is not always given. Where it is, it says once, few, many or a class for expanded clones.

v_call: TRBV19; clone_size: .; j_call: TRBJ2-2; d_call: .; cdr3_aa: CASSIRVAGELFF; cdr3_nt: TGTGCCAGTAGTATACGGGTGGCCGGGGAGCTGTTTTTT
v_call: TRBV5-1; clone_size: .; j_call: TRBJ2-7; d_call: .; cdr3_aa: CASSSRIGVDEQYF; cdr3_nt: TGCGCCAGCAGCTCCAGGATCGGGGTTGACGAGCAGTACTTC
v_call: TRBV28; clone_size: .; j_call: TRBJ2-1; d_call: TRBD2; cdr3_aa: CASSLNFGGSYNEQFF; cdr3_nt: TGTGCCAGCAGTCTCAATTTTGGCGGGAGCTACAATGAGCAGTTCTTC
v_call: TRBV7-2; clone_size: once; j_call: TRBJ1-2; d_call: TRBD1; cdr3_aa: CASSLSPGGVNYGYTF; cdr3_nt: TGTGCCAGCAGCTTGAGTCCAGGGGGCGTAAACTATGGCTACACCTTC
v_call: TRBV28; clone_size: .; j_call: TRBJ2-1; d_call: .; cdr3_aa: CASSLPQGNRKFF; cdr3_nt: TGTGCCAGCAGTCTCCCTCAGGGTAATCGGAAGTTCTTC
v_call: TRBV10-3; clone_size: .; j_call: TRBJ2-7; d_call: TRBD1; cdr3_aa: CAISGTGTGWDEQYF; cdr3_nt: TGTGCCATCAGTGGTACCGGGACAGGGTGGGACGAGCAGTACTTC
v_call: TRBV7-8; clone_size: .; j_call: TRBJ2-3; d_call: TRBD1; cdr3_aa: CASSLTGSSTDTQYF; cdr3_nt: TGTGCCAGCAGCCTGACAGGGTCTAGCACAGATACGCAGTATTTT
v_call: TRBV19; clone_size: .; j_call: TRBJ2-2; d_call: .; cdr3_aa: CASTHQLQINTGELFF; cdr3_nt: TGTGCCAGTACCCACCAATTACAAATTAACACCGGGGAGCTGTTTTTT
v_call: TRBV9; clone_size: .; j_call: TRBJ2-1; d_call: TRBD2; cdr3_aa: CASSEGLAEYNEQFF; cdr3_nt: TGTGCCAGCAGCGAGGGACTAGCGGAATACAATGAGCAGTTCTTC
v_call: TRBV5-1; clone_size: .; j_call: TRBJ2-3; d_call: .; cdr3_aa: CASSVGTSTDTQYF; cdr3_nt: TGCGCCAGCAGCGTCGGGACAAGCACAGATACGCAGTATTTT
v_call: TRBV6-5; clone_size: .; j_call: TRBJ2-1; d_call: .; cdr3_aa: CASSYSAGGEQFF; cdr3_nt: TGTGCCAGCAGTTACTCGGCCGGCGGAGAGCAGTTCTTC
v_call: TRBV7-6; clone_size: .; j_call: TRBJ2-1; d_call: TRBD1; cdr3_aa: CASSPQQGAAYNEQFF; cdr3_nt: TGTGCCAGCAGCCCACAGCAGGGGGCGGCCTACAATGAGCAGTTCTTC
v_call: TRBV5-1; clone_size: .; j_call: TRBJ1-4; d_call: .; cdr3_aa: CASSSSAGQRDNEKLFF; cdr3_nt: TGCGCCAGCAGCAGCTCGGCGGGGCAGCGGGATAATGAAAAACTGTTTTTT
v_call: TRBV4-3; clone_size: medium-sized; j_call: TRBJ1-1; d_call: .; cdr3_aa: CPSRRPGFVNTEAFF; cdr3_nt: TGCCCCAGCCGCCGACCCGGGTTCGTGAACACTGAAGCTTTCTTT
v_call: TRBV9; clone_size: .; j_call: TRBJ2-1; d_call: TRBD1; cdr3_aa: CASSVDLAGGYYNEQFF; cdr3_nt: TGTGCCAGCAGCGTAGACCTAGCAGGGGGATATTACAATGAGCAGTTCTTC
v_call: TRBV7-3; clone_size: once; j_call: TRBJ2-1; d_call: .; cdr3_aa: CASSLAVGGHNEQFF; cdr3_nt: TGTGCCAGCAGCTTGGCTGTGGGGGGGCATAATGAGCAGTTCTTC